This T cell receptor beta chain is drawn from a study of control samples from healthy donors and cancer patients. The method was immunoSEQ multiplex PCR; TCRdb's version includes in-frame clones alone and lacks a portion of them. The sample records 150,000 to 200,000 clones, more than 90% being singletons. This clone was seen just once. This TCR was recovered from a man aged 25-40 years in good health. Sequenced: blood.

CDR3 DNA: TGTGCCACTGGCGGGGTGGGGAGCACAGATACGCAGTATTTT. Translating gives CATGGVGSTDTQYF. J is TRBJ2-3 and V is TRBV28, with a weak D call TRBD2 (6 bases). The CDR3 totals 14 residues. Germline-derived CDR1 and CDR2 are MDHEN and SYDVKM. V lost 10 bases and J 0 bases, leaving 14 bases between the germline ends.